This T cell receptor beta chain came from a study of T cells in Graves' hyperthyroidism and ophthalmopathy. This clonotype has only a few counts. The junction had 7 bases not matched to a gene; V was cut back by 3 bases and J by 5 bases. This CDR3 contains 14 residues. Germline CDR1 is GTSNPN and CDR2 is SVGIG (reference sequence). TCR beta CDR3 regions were amplified from RNA transcripts. The HTBI primer set served for first-round RT-PCR of the TCR CDR3. TCRdb passed the multiplex PCR reads through MiXCR, listing each CDR3 protein once. The table shows around 500,000 distinct CDR3 sequences, with 22% occurring only once.

The V call is TRBV30, the J call TRBJ1-1, with 9 bases that match TRBD1. The sample was blood. This TCR was recovered from a woman in her 70s with Graves' ophthalmopathy. The CDR3 region has the DNA TGTGCCTGGAGCAGGGACAGGGTAAGGACTGAAGCTTTCTTT. Protein: CAWSRDRVRTEAFF.